This T cell receptor (beta chain) was sequenced in a study of cytomegalovirus exposure and HLA in healthy donors. Findings and limits, study-wide: Later analysis associated a missense DCLRE1C variant with TCR beta V- and J-gene trimming.

With respect to this clone: Antigen: not known.

The study ran its PCR with 60 Vbeta and 13 Jbeta primers. Repertoires were generated with immunoSEQ multiplex PCR, while TCRdb's copy carries only in-frame clones and drops some. The table lists roughly 130,000 clones, around 84% of them singletons. The V end lost 0 bases, the J end lost 6 bases, and 7 bases lay between the germline ends. The CDR3 length is 13 residues. CDR1 SGDLS and CDR2 YYNGEE come from the germline V gene. Sequencing input: PBMCs. This chain joins TRBV9 and TRBJ1-5; D is unresolved. The receptor's source is a woman under 30 in good health and CMV-seropositive. The CDR3: CASSVEGSQPQHF. For the CDR3, the DNA is TGTGCCAGCAGCGTAGAAGGGAGTCAGCCCCAGCATTTT.